This is a list of T cell receptor beta chains from one sample in a study of T cell repertoires in cytomegalovirus infection. One entry per CDR3 protein results from TCRdb running MiXCR on the reads. Of about 250,000 distinct CDR3 sequences listed, over 15% were seen once; the top ten hold roughly half. Sequenced material: CD8+ T cells from PBMCs. The receptor set was obtained from a human donor in good health (CMV status not recorded). Some clones in this sample may be carry-over from other donors' samples. The CDR3 runs from the conserved cysteine through the conserved F or W. Fields, in order: V gene, clone size, D gene, J gene, CDR3 protein, CDR3 DNA. The D gene is left open where the match is weak. A row's size may be missing; if present it is once, few, many or a size class.

>TRBV7-8|many|-|TRBJ1-1
CASSLEGAGDGTEAFF
TGTGCCAGCAGCTTAGAAGGAGCGGGGGATGGCACTGAAGCTTTCTTT
>TRBV20-1|-|-|TRBJ1-1
CSAWENTEAFF
TGCAGTGCCTGGGAGAACACTGAAGCTTTCTTT
>TRBV7-8|-|TRBD1|TRBJ1-1
CASSPSPDRGRNTEAFF
TGTGCCAGCAGCCCGAGTCCCGACAGGGGCCGGAACACTGAAGCTTTCTTT
>TRBV7-6|many|-|TRBJ2-7
CASSFNTLYEQYF
TGTGCCAGCAGCTTTAATACTTTGTACGAGCAGTACTTC
>TRBV20-1|-|-|TRBJ2-4
CSASIQLAKNIQYF
TGCAGTGCTAGTATCCAGTTAGCCAAAAACATTCAGTACTTC
>TRBV29-1|-|TRBD1|TRBJ1-1
CSVNDRGHAFF
TGCAGCGTTAATGACAGGGGGCATGCTTTCTTT
>TRBV11-2|-|TRBD1|TRBJ1-3
CASSSDRGSGNTIYF
TGTGCCAGCAGCTCGGACAGGGGGTCAGGAAACACCATATATTTT
>TRBV5-1|-|-|TRBJ2-2
CASSSAERRTGELFF
TGCGCCAGCAGCTCTGCAGAGAGAAGGACCGGGGAGCTGTTTTTT
>TRBV12-5|once|-|TRBJ2-2
CASGFKGDRRGNGELFF
TGTGCTAGTGGTTTTAAAGGGGACCGAAGAGGAAACGGGGAGCTGTTTTTT
>TRBV29-1|few|-|TRBJ1-1
CSVREGTEAFF
TGCAGCGTTCGGGAGGGCACTGAAGCTTTCTTT
>TRBV6-2/TRBV6-3|many|-|TRBJ1-2
CASSYSHRDTPRNYGYTF
TGTGCCAGCAGTTATAGTCACCGGGACACCCCGAGGAACTATGGCTACACCTTC
>TRBV25-1|few|-|TRBJ1-2
CASSLGPFYGYTF
TGTGCCAGCAGTTTGGGACCGTTCTATGGCTACACCTTC
>TRBV28|many|-|TRBJ2-2
CASSFPGTGELFF
TGTGCCAGCAGTTTTCCGGGCACCGGGGAGCTGTTTTTT
>TRBV6-2/TRBV6-3|-|-|TRBJ2-7
CASSRDRTGGNYEQYF
TGTGCCAGCAGCCGCGACAGAACCGGGGGTAACTACGAGCAGTACTTC
>TRBV2|-|TRBD1|TRBJ2-3
CASSHDGQGYTDTQYF
TGTGCCAGCAGTCATGACGGACAGGGGTATACAGATACGCAGTATTTT
>TRBV7-2|many|-|TRBJ1-1
CASSASVSGSNTEAFF
TGTGCCAGCAGCGCCTCGGTTTCAGGGTCGAACACTGAAGCTTTCTTT
>TRBV7-2|many|-|TRBJ2-4
CASSRTGRSRVNIQYF
TGTGCCAGCAGCCGGACGGGGAGGTCTCGGGTAAACATTCAGTACTTC
>TRBV6-2/TRBV6-3|few|TRBD1|TRBJ2-3
CASTKNRGYGTDTQYF
TGTGCCAGCACCAAAAACAGGGGCTACGGCACAGATACGCAGTATTTT
>TRBV6-2/TRBV6-3|-|-|TRBJ2-7
CASTSVRSEQYF
TGTGCCAGCACCTCAGTAAGAAGCGAGCAGTACTTC
>TRBV28|-|-|TRBJ2-7
CASSLGQGMAYEQYF
TGTGCCAGCAGTTTAGGGCAGGGAATGGCCTACGAGCAGTACTTC
>TRBV7-6|many|TRBD1|TRBJ2-1
CASSLRQGAISDEQFF
TGTGCCAGCAGCTTAAGGCAGGGGGCTATCTCCGATGAGCAGTTCTTC
>TRBV7-8|many|-|TRBJ1-1
CASSSSTDEAFF
TGTGCCAGCAGCTCATCGACCGATGAAGCTTTCTTT
>TRBV20-1|few|-|TRBJ1-1
CSARATAGIMNTEAFF
TGCAGTGCTAGAGCGACGGCAGGGATCATGAACACTGAAGCTTTCTTT
>TRBV6-1|-|TRBD1|TRBJ1-2
CASRRTGFNYGYTF
TGTGCCAGCAGAAGGACAGGGTTTAACTATGGCTACACCTTC
>TRBV29-1|few|-|TRBJ1-1
CSVANVGRDTEAFF
TGCAGCGTTGCCAATGTAGGTAGGGACACTGAAGCTTTCTTT
>TRBV19|few|TRBD2|TRBJ2-1
CASSINRRGGVEQFF
TGTGCCAGTAGTATAAACCGGCGGGGGGGGGTTGAGCAGTTCTTC
>TRBV5-6|few|-|TRBJ2-1
CASNPTRGTPEQFF
TGTGCCAGCAACCCAACCCGCGGGACACCTGAGCAGTTCTTC
>TRBV28|-|-|TRBJ1-5
CASSAHPGSRQPQHF
TGTGCCAGCAGTGCTCATCCAGGGTCTCGTCAGCCCCAGCATTTT
>TRBV13|few|TRBD2|TRBJ2-2
CASSFGLAGGLDTGELFF
TGTGCCAGCAGCTTCGGACTAGCGGGGGGGCTCGACACCGGGGAGCTGTTTTTT
>TRBV6-2/TRBV6-3|few|TRBD1|TRBJ2-7
CASSVRTGPHEQYF
TGTGCCAGCAGCGTACGGACAGGGCCCCACGAGCAGTACTTC
>TRBV29-1|few|-|TRBJ2-7
CSVQESYEQYF
TGCAGCGTACAGGAGTCCTACGAGCAGTACTTC
>TRBV7-2|-|TRBD1|TRBJ1-1
CASNLGGQGRGTEAFF
TGTGCCAGCAACTTAGGAGGACAGGGGCGGGGCACTGAAGCTTTCTTT
>TRBV5-1|few|TRBD2|TRBJ2-5
CASSFGRPSGYQETQYF
TGCGCCAGCAGTTTTGGGAGGCCTAGCGGGTACCAAGAGACCCAGTACTTC
>TRBV7-6|-|-|TRBJ2-7
CASSLVGAPTYEQYF
TGTGCCAGCAGCTTAGTAGGGGCTCCCACCTACGAGCAGTACTTC
>TRBV11-2|-|-|TRBJ2-1
CASSLDGRLLF
TGTGCCAGCAGCTTAGATGGTAGACTGCTTTTC
>TRBV27|-|-|TRBJ1-2
CASSRDHSGYTF
TGTGCCAGCAGCCGGGACCATAGTGGCTACACCTTC
>TRBV29-1|few|-|TRBJ2-1
CSVPRTEPTYNEQFF
TGCAGCGTACCGAGGACAGAACCTACCTACAATGAGCAGTTCTTC
>TRBV6-6|-|TRBD1|TRBJ1-1
CASSHTGGALNTEAFF
TGTGCCAGCAGCCATACAGGGGGGGCCCTGAACACTGAAGCTTTCTTT
>TRBV29-1|-|-|TRBJ1-1
CSVEKGFTEAFF
TGCAGCGTTGAAAAGGGGTTTACTGAAGCTTTCTTT
>TRBV27|many|-|TRBJ2-7
CASSPRGRGGSYEQYF
TGTGCCAGCAGTCCCCGGGGAAGGGGGGGCTCCTACGAGCAGTACTTC
>TRBV5-4|-|TRBD2|TRBJ2-3
CASSLAGTGRTDTQYF
TGTGCCAGCAGCTTGGCCGGGACCGGGAGGACAGATACGCAGTATTTT
>TRBV5-1|-|TRBD1|TRBJ2-3
CATSPGQGTDTQYF
TGCGCCACTTCACCGGGACAGGGGACAGATACGCAGTATTTT
>TRBV7-9|few|-|TRBJ1-5
CASSGDRGNQPQHF
TGTGCCAGCAGCGGGGACCGCGGCAATCAGCCCCAGCATTTT
>TRBV7-9|-|-|TRBJ2-2
CASSLLGSDTGELFF
TGTGCCAGCAGCTTATTGGGATCGGACACCGGGGAGCTGTTTTTT
>TRBV4-1|few|-|TRBJ1-5
CASSQGLGGNQPQHF
TGCGCCAGCAGCCAAGGTCTCGGGGGGAATCAGCCCCAGCATTTT
>TRBV20-1|-|TRBD1|TRBJ1-2
CSALTRGQLGSGYTF
TGCAGTGCCCTTACCCGGGGACAGCTAGGGAGTGGCTACACCTTC
>TRBV5-1|-|TRBD2|TRBJ2-1
CASRVMAGGDPRDEQFF
TGCGCCAGCAGAGTCATGGCGGGGGGAGATCCTAGGGATGAGCAGTTCTTC
>TRBV7-6|few|-|TRBJ2-1
CASSLDRDYNEQFF
TGTGCCAGCAGCTTAGACAGAGACTACAATGAGCAGTTCTTC
>TRBV14|few|-|TRBJ2-5
CASSQDRFVGDQETQYF
TGTGCCAGCAGCCAAGACCGATTTGTGGGGGACCAAGAGACCCAGTACTTC
>TRBV7-8|many|-|TRBJ1-2
CASSLAPGNGYTF
TGTGCCAGCAGCTTAGCGCCAGGGAATGGCTACACCTTC